What follows are 3 T cell receptor beta chains derived from one specimen sequenced in a study of blood T cell repertoires in COVID-19. The table came from immunoSEQ multiplex PCR; TCRdb's copy has only in-frame clones and leaves some out. The top ten clones hold just under 4.5% of a sample with roughly 67,000 clones, about 86% of them seen once. Sequencing was done on a sample of peripheral blood. Receptors originate from a middle-aged man with active COVID-19.

CDR3 nucleotides: TGTGCCAGCAGCCAAGAGGCGACTAGCGGGAGTTACAATGAGCAGTTCTTC. It translates to CASSQEATSGSYNEQFF. The genes are TRBV4-2 and TRBJ2-1; TRBD2 matches at 12 bases. Germline values: CDR1 LGHNA, CDR2 YNFKEQ. The CDR3 covers 17 residues. The J segment lost 4 bases and the V segment lost 0 bases, leaving 4 bases of the junction unmatched.

The rearrangement joins TRBV9 to TRBJ2-2, with TRBD2 matching over 9 bases. Germline lookup yields CDR1 SGDLS and CDR2 YYNGEE. The CDR3 contains 16 residues. V was clipped by 2 bases and J by 6 bases; unmatched bases: 8. The DNA of the CDR3 is TGTGCCAGCAGCGTGCGGGCGGGAGGGCCTCCCGGGGAGCTGTTTTTT. Encoded protein: CASSVRAGGPPGELFF.

The chain uses TRBV5-1 and TRBJ1-5; D is ambiguous. This CDR3 is built from 14 residues. Trimming took 0 bases from V and 7 from J, leaving 11 bases between them. Germline V gene data show CDR1 as SGHRS and CDR2 as YFSETQ. CDR3 protein: CASSLGGTGQPQHF. The CDR3 DNA is TGCGCCAGCAGCTTGGGAGGCACTGGACAGCCCCAGCATTTT.